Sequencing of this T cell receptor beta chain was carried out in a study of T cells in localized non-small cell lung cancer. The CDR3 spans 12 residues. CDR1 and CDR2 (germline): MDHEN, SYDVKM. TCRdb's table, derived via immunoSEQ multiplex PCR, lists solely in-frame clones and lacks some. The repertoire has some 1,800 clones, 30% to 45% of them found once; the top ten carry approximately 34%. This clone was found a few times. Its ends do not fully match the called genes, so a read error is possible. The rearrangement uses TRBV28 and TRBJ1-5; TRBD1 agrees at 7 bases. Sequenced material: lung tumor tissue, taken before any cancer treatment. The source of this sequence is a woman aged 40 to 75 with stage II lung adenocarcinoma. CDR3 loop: CASSRISRDRYF. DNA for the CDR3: TGTGCCAGCAGTAGAATTTCCCGGGACAGATATTTT. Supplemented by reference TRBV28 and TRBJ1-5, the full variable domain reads DVKVTQSSRYLVKRTGEKVFLECVQDMDHENMFWYRQDPGLGLRLIYFSYDVKMKEKGDIPEGYSVSREKKERFSLILESASTNQTSMYLCASSRISRDRYFGDGTRLSIL.